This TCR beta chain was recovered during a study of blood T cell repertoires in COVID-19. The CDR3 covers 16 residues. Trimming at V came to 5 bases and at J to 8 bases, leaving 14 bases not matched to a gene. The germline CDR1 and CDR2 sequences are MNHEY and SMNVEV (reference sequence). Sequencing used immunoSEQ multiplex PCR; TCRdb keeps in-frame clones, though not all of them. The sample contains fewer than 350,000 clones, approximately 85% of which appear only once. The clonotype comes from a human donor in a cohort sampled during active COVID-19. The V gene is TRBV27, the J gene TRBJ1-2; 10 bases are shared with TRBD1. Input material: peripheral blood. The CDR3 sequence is CASSQWGDRGPRGYTF. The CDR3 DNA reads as TGTGCCAGCAGTCAATGGGGGGACAGGGGTCCCAGGGGCTACACCTTC.